This record covers a single T cell receptor (beta chain). The data belong to a study of identical twins. From the 5' RACE reads, TCRdb called clonotypes with MiXCR, one entry per CDR3 protein. The table shows fewer than 500,000 distinct CDR3 sequences, with roughly 13% occurring only once. The V and J ends lost 0 bases and 4 bases respectively, with 10 bases between them. The CDR3 contains 14 residues. The germline V gene has CDR1 SGHNT and CDR2 YYREEE (reference sequence). The same data also went into a second study, on yellow fever vaccine responses in identical twins.

The rearrangement joins TRBV5-4 to TRBJ2-5; D is unresolved. Sequenced sample: CD4+ T cells sorted from blood. The TCR comes from a woman aged 18-29 years in good health. CDR3 in amino acids: CASSLVGRPETQYF. CDR3 in DNA: TGTGCCAGCAGCTTGGTTGGGCGTCCAGAGACCCAGTACTTC.